The 7 T cell receptor beta chains below come from one sample, sequenced in a study of cytomegalovirus exposure and HLA in healthy donors. PCR involved 60 Vbeta and 13 Jbeta primers. Profiling relied on immunoSEQ multiplex PCR, and the TCRdb table lists in-frame clones only, not all of them. The sample has more than 90,000 clones, around 73% seen once; the top ten hold about 3.3%. The sample taken for sequencing was PBMCs. The receptors were gathered from a middle-aged woman in good health and CMV-seronegative.

The V and J genes are TRBV7-2 and TRBJ2-1; D call uncertain. This CDR3 comprises 14 residues. V lost 1 base and J lost 4, with 8 bases in between. Germline loops: CDR1 SGHTA, CDR2 FQGNSA. The CDR3 DNA sequence: TGTGCCAGCAGCTTAGTAACGGTTTACAATGAGCAGTTCTTC. Protein sequence: CASSLVTVYNEQFF.

The V and J genes are TRBV7-7 and TRBJ2-2, with D perhaps TRBD1 (6 bases). Germline CDR1 is SSHAT and CDR2 is FNYEAQ (reference sequence). Trimming pared 1 base from V and 1 base from J, leaving 7 bases between. The CDR3 sequence is 15 residues long. The CDR3 reads CASSLDRVNTGELFF. The DNA of the CDR3 is TGTGCCAGCAGCTTAGACAGGGTGAACACCGGGGAGCTGTTTTTT.

The rearrangement joins TRBV27 to TRBJ1-2; 9 bases line up with TRBD1. The CDR3 has 16 residues. The ends lost 5 bases at V and 7 bases at J; junction bases unmatched: 14. The germline gives CDR1 MNHEY, CDR2 SMNVEV (reference sequence). CDR3 sequence: CASSGQGTGTSAGYTF. The CDR3 coding sequence is TGTGCCAGCAGTGGACAAGGGACAGGGACCTCCGCTGGCTACACCTTC.

This clone was recorded once. The V gene is TRBV19, the J gene TRBJ2-7; TRBD2 might be the D (5 bases). This CDR3 region has 14 residues. V lost 5 bases and J 4 bases, leaving 15 bases between the germline ends. The germline V gene encodes CDR1 LNHDA and CDR2 SQIVND (reference sequence). The CDR3 DNA reads TGTGCCAGTAGTTCTCTAGCATTTAAGTACGAGCAGTACTTC. Translated: CASSSLAFKYEQYF.

This sequence joins TRBV7-3 and TRBJ2-2, with D possibly matching TRBD2 (6 bases). This CDR3 is 13 amino acids long. CDR1 and CDR2 from the germline V gene are SGHTA and FQGTGA. V gave up 6 bases and J gave up 7 bases, with 12 bases separating them. The DNA of the CDR3 is TGTGCCAGCAGTCGGCAGGGACTCGGGGAGCTGTTTTTT. Translated: CASSRQGLGELFF.

This clone has only one observation. The gene calls are TRBV16 and TRBJ1-2; no reliable D call. Between the trimmed V and J ends, which lost 4 bases and 7 bases, there was a span of 19 bases. The germline gives CDR1 KGHSY, CDR2 FQNENV. This CDR3 contains 15 residues. For the CDR3, the DNA is TGTGCCAGCAGCCTGCCCTCCATGGAATACAGTGGCTACACCTTC. It translates to CASSLPSMEYSGYTF.

This rearrangement joins TRBV20-1 to TRBJ1-1; tentative D call: TRBD1 (5 bases). From germline, CDR1 is DFQATT and CDR2 SNEGSKA (reference sequence). V was pared by 7 bases and J by 6 bases, with 12 bases between. The CDR3 has 11 amino acids. CDR3 region: CSGGGLAEAFF. In nucleotides, the CDR3 is TGCAGTGGGGGGGGGTTAGCTGAAGCTTTCTTT.